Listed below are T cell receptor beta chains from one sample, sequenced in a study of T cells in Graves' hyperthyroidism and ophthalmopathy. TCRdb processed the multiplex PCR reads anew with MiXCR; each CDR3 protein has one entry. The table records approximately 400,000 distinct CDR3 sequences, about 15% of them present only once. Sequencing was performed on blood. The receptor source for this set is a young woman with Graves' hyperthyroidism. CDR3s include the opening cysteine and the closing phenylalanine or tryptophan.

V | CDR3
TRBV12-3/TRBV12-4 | CASSLDSPGEQFF
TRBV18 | CASSPGLNNQPQHF
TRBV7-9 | CASSFQTGADTQYF
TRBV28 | CASNRAVSHYEQYF
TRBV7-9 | CASSGDRASGNTEAFF
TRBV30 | CAWSPLMSYNSPLHF
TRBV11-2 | CASSLELAGTGYEQYF
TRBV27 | CASSLGRGPTYEQYF
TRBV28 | CASSSPWDFNTGELFF
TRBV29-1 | CSVDRMNTEAFF
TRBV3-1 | CASSQGTSAGNTIYF
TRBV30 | CAWRWGLAGYEQYF
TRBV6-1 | CASSLQGAYTDTQYF
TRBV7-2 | CASSSGVSNEQFF
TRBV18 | CASSPDRPGQGASDGYTF
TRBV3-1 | CASSLRTSGRGETQYF
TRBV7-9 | CASSPSGFTYNEQFF
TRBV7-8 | CASSLGTGAYEQYF
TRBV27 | CASSLRGSPYEQYF
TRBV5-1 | CASSLGHGSSYEQYF
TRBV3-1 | CASSQDPERAGYNEQFF
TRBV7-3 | CASSAIRNTEAFF
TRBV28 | CASSAGGYSNQPQHF
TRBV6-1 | CASSDPRLAIGNEQFF
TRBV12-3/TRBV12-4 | CASSAASSYNSPLHF
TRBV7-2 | CASSPERGGYEQFF
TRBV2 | CASSIGTSGLNEQFF
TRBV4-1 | CASSQGQGGGGNQPQHF
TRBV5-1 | CASSFESSYNSPLHF
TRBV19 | CASSSGQGEQPQHF
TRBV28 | CASSSPGQGVHEQYF
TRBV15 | CATSRGTIYNEQFF